This TCR beta chain was sequenced during a study of T cells after somatic rescue of genetic block. The CDR3 length is 15 residues. CDR1 is MDHEN, CDR2 SYDVKM, per germline. V was pared by 5 bases and J by 7 bases, with 8 bases of the junction left unmatched. Clones were read by immunoSEQ multiplex PCR, and TCRdb kept only the in-frame ones, dropping some. Here the sample spans more than 12,000 clones, approximately 70% being singletons. The specimen sequenced was peripheral blood mononuclear cells (PBMCs). The V gene is TRBV28, the J gene TRBJ1-6; 7 bases match TRBD1. The clonotype was recovered from a man between 18 and 29 years old. The CDR3 DNA reads as TGTGCCAGCAGTCCCGCGGACAGGAGGAATTCACCCCTCCACTTT. Its protein product is CASSPADRRNSPLHF.